This T cell receptor (beta chain) was observed in a study of T-cell reconstitution after alpha-beta-depleted transplantation in children. The study, taken as a whole, reports: Alpha-beta T cells about two months after transplant reportedly derived from several hundred expanded graft clones. T-cell counts and diversity were attributed mostly to newly produced T cells one year after transplant.

Germline CDR1 and CDR2: DFQATT and SNEGSKA (reference sequence). V was pared by 5 bases and J by 10 bases, with 20 bases between. The CDR3 has 14 amino acids. Researchers prepared the TCRbeta library using unique molecular identifiers, the study reports. Via MiXCR, TCRdb re-called the PCR reads, giving one row per CDR3 protein. The table lists about 580,000 distinct CDR3 sequences, around 23% of them singletons. This clonotype was recorded many times. The antigen is not known. This TCR was sampled from a boy in the first two years of life who had a stem cell transplant for acute myeloid leukemia, so the T cells may come from the graft donor. Sample: PBMCs, mostly from graft donor cells, taken 360 days after TCRalphabeta/CD19-depleted stem cell transplant. V gene TRBV20-1 combines with J gene TRBJ1-4; weak D call: TRBD1 (6 bases). The CDR3 nucleotides are TGCAGTGCTCAAAAGGGGGACTACCGGGGAAAACTGTTTTTT. This codes for CSAQKGDYRGKLFF.